The T cell receptor beta chain under discussion was sequenced for a study of shared T cell receptors in the human thymus. Clones were sequenced by immunoSEQ multiplex PCR, and TCRdb holds only the in-frame ones, with some missing. The sample yields 500,000 to 750,000 clones, approximately 87% seen once. The same specimen was also included in a second study, on human thymus T cells. This second study says: Donors were healthy Finnish infants having corrective surgery for congenital heart defects. The thymus was resected at corrective cardiac surgery. Use of V and J genes seemed skewed within the thymic and blood repertoires. Related research reported highly overlapping thymic repertoires among unrelated individuals.

Sequences were obtained from thymocytes. The sequence came from a boy younger than two with a congenital heart defect.

The CDR3 sequence is CASSLRTGSNTGELFF. The CDR3 region has the DNA TGTGCCAGCAGTTTACGGACAGGATCTAACACCGGGGAGCTGTTTTTT. The V call is TRBV27, the J call TRBJ2-2; 7 bases line up with TRBD1. V lost 2 bases and J lost 2; bases outside the gene matches: 5. CDR3 length: 16 residues. CDR1 and CDR2 (germline): MNHEY, SMNVEV (reference sequence).